This TCR beta chain was profiled in a study of response to subunit inactivated influenza vaccine. The CDR3 covers 16 residues. Germline assignment: CDR1 SEHNR and CDR2 FQNEAQ (reference sequence). The V end lost 4 bases, the J end lost 6 bases, and 21 bases lay between the germline ends. TCRdb fed the RT-PCR reads into MiXCR, producing one record per CDR3 protein. The profile shows 250,000 to 350,000 distinct CDR3 sequences, approximately 23% of them singletons. The sequence was collected from a man between 45 and 75 years old who received an inactivated influenza vaccine. The chain couples TRBV7-9 to TRBJ1-1; possible D gene TRBD1, 6 bases. Source: PBMCs from blood, taken 21 months after vaccination. CDR3 sequence reads: CASSSTGHPNYAEAFF. The CDR3 DNA is TGTGCCAGCAGCTCAACGGGACACCCAAACTACGCTGAAGCTTTCTTT.